This T cell receptor (beta chain) was captured in a study of cytomegalovirus exposure and HLA in healthy donors. A note on this clone: The antigen is undetermined.

The study's findings and limits: Analyses of presence/absence relied on an assumption of roughly uniform sequencing depth across donors. Specificity for CMV antigens was confirmed in vitro for a few of the CMV-associated chains. As a later analysis revealed, most CMV-associated TCR beta chains appeared HLA-restricted.

In the PCR, 60 Vbeta and 13 Jbeta primers were used. Method: immunoSEQ multiplex PCR; TCRdb's copy keeps in-frame clones and lacks some. The repertoire holds roughly 130,000 clones, with roughly three fifths as singletons. Specimen: PBMCs. This TCR was recovered from a young man in good health and CMV-seronegative.

The CDR3 nucleotides are TGTGCCAGCAGTCTACTAGCGGGAGTAACCGGGGAGCTGTTTTTT. Protein sequence: CASSLLAGVTGELFF. The chain recombines TRBV6-5 with TRBJ2-2; 11 nucleotides line up with TRBD2. The V and J ends lost 5 bases and 5 bases, in that order; junction bases with no gene match: 4. The CDR3 has 15 residues. Germline loops: CDR1 MNHEY, CDR2 SVGAGI.